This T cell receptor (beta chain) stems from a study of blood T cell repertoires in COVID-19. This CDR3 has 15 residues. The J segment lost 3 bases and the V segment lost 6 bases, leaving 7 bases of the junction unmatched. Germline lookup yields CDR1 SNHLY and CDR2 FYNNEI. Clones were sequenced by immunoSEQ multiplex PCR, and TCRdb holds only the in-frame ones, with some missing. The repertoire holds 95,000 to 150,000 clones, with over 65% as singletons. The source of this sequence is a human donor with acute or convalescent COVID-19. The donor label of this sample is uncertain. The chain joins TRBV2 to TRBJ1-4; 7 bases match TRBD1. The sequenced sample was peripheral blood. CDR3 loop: CASSKGQNPNEKLFF. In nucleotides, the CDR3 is TGTGCCAGCAGCAAGGGACAGAACCCTAATGAAAAACTGTTTTTT.